Listed below are T cell receptor beta chains from one sample, sequenced in a study of blood T cell repertoires in COVID-19. Data came from immunoSEQ multiplex PCR; TCRdb stores just in-frame clones and leaves some out. The sample lists roughly 270,000 clones; 85% were seen once. The sequenced material came from PBMCs or T cells enriched from blood (not recorded which). The receptors here all came from a woman in her 50s who had recovered from COVID-19. The CDR3 runs from the conserved cysteine through the conserved F or W. A D gene is named only where the DNA matches it firmly. Expanded clones are given a class, and other clones once, few, many or no size at all.

TRBV6-2/TRBV6-3	TRBJ2-3	.	.	TGTGCCAGCAGTTACCCCAGGGAACCCGATACGCAGTATTTT	CASSYPREPDTQYF
TRBV7-2	TRBJ1-5	TRBD1	.	TGTGCCAGCAGCTGGAGGGACAGGGGAGGGCAGCCCCAGCATTTT	CASSWRDRGGQPQHF
TRBV5-1	TRBJ1-1	TRBD1	.	TGCGCCAGCAGCTGGCAGGGGGCGGCGAGCACTGAAGCTTTCTTT	CASSWQGAASTEAFF
TRBV28	TRBJ2-3	TRBD2	once	TGTGCCAGCAGCCGAACTAGCGGGGTAGATACGCAGTATTTT	CASSRTSGVDTQYF
TRBV2	TRBJ2-1	TRBD1	.	TGTGCCAGCAGTGAAAGGTGGACAGGGGCCTACAATGAGCAGTTCTTC	CASSERWTGAYNEQFF
TRBV5-4	TRBJ2-1	TRBD2	.	TGTGCCAGCAGCCAATATAGAGCGGGGGGATATAATGAGCAGTTCTTC	CASSQYRAGGYNEQFF
TRBV24-1	TRBJ2-2	TRBD1	.	TGTGCCACCAGTGACTCCGGGACAGATTTCACCGGGGAGCTGTTTTTT	CATSDSGTDFTGELFF
TRBV19	TRBJ2-3	.	.	TGTGCCAGTAGTATCGGACAGCCCACAGATACGCAGTATTTT	CASSIGQPTDTQYF
TRBV5-6	TRBJ1-2	TRBD1	.	TGTGCCAGCAGCTTGGGGGGACAGGGTGGTGGCTACACCTTC	CASSLGGQGGGYTF
TRBV7-9	TRBJ1-5	.	.	TGTGCCAGCAGCTCCGAGACAGTTTTTAGCAATCAGCCCCAGCATTTT	CASSSETVFSNQPQHF
TRBV20-1	TRBJ1-4	.	.	TGCAGTGCTAGTTCCGGGGGGAATGAAAAACTGTTTTTT	CSASSGGNEKLFF
TRBV4-2	TRBJ2-5	TRBD2	.	TGTGCCAGCAGCCAAGAAACTAGCGGGACTCAAGAGACCCAGTACTTC	CASSQETSGTQETQYF
TRBV5-1	TRBJ1-2	.	.	TGCGCCAGCACCCTGTATTGGGGGGGAACCTATGGCTACACCTTC	CASTLYWGGTYGYTF
TRBV7-2	TRBJ1-2	TRBD1	.	TGTGCCAGCAGCTACCGGGACAGCCCTAACTATGGCTACACCTTC	CASSYRDSPNYGYTF